This T cell receptor beta chain was sequenced during a study of T cells in narcolepsy (dated by TCRdb to about 2018). About the investigation overall: Healthy control donors were enrolled in the study alongside patients who had narcolepsy type 1 or type 2 (NT1, NT2). The study used TCR Vbeta sequencing to track clonotypes in blood and CSF while looking for autoreactive T cells in narcolepsy patients that target self-antigens of hypocretin neurons (hypocretin, TRIB2).

Notes on this clone: It lacks a known antigen. No clone much larger than this one lies a single base away; base qualities are absent.

The germline V gene supplies CDR1 MNHEY and CDR2 SVGAGI. The CDR3 has 15 amino acids, counting the end cysteine and phenylalanine. CDR3 DNA is the only sequence kept; it has 45 bases, read in frame from the first base. Germline trimming: 5 bases from V, 9 bases from J; junction bases outside gene matches: 10. Library preparation was by the immunoSEQ multiplex PCR assay. The source is immuneACCESS, and TCRdb retained only in-frame sequences with V and J called. Part of the clones is not carried over; for the studies checked, unresolved V genes explain less than half of this, and the remainder is unexplained. Present in this sample are tens of thousands of clones, more than 70% of which were seen just once. About 0.9% of the sample is taken by the ten largest. Study-wide conclusions, independent of this receptor: No sequences matching autoreactive T cell clones were contained in some blood memory CD4+ repertoires from patients and controls. HCRT-specific and TRIB2-specific autoreactive clonotypes were highlighted in plots that compared CD4+ T cell clonotypes in CSF versus blood from the same patient. Patients and controls had similar numbers of sequenced blood memory CD4+ clonotypes, with averages of around 41,000 in patients and some 36,000 in controls. According to the report, autoreactive clonotypes were detected serially in the blood of the same patients and of different patients, but not in healthy controls.

For TCR Vbeta sequencing, memory CD4+ T cells were sorted ex vivo from the peripheral blood of both healthy controls and narcolepsy patients. Material: memory (CD45RA-) CD4+ T cells from blood. The sample's cell subset or site, from its label and the paper: memory T cells sorted ex vivo from peripheral blood. The TCR comes from a human donor in good health. The chain was built from TRBV6-5 and TRBJ1-5, with 10 central nucleotides matching TRBD1. The CDR3 protein is CASSTTGTGAGPQHF. The DNA sequence follows: TGTGCCAGCAGTACAACCGGGACAGGGGCCGGGCCCCAGCATTTT.